These T cell receptor beta chains were read from a single sample in a study of shared clonotypes between healthy human individuals. Clones were read by immunoSEQ multiplex PCR, and TCRdb kept only the in-frame ones, dropping some. The data show around 700,000 clones, about 78% seen once. Material: memory CD4+ T cells sorted from blood. The receptors come from a woman in her thirties in good health. Each CDR3 is given with its conserved first and last residue. The D gene is left open where the match is weak. Clone size, where shown, is once, few, many, or a class for clones that have expanded.

j_gene | d_gene | len | abundance | v_gene | CDR3aa | CDR3nt
TRBJ2-2 | - | 15 | - | TRBV6-1 | CASSDWGRYTGELFF | TGTGCCAGCAGTGACTGGGGGCGATACACCGGGGAGCTGTTTTTT
TRBJ2-7 | - | 13 | - | TRBV28 | CASRAGGVYEQYF | TGTGCCAGCAGGGCCGGAGGGGTCTACGAGCAGTACTTC
TRBJ1-2 | TRBD1 | 13 | once | TRBV19 | CASTQGRGQGYTF | TGTGCCAGTACCCAGGGCAGGGGGCAAGGCTACACCTTC
TRBJ1-4 | - | 14 | - | TRBV28 | CASRPGDIYEKLFF | TGTGCCAGCAGGCCAGGGGATATCTATGAAAAACTGTTTTTT
TRBJ1-1 | TRBD1 | 16 | - | TRBV5-1 | CASSWKKGQGSSEAFF | TGCGCCAGCAGCTGGAAAAAAGGACAGGGATCTTCTGAAGCTTTCTTT
TRBJ2-5 | TRBD2 | 15 | - | TRBV5-1 | CASSFLAGGEETQYF | TGCGCCAGCAGCTTCCTAGCGGGAGGAGAAGAGACCCAGTACTTC
TRBJ2-4 | TRBD2 | 16 | - | TRBV5-1 | CASSSGLAGAKNIQYF | TGCGCCAGCAGCTCTGGACTAGCGGGAGCCAAAAACATTCAGTACTTC
TRBJ2-1 | - | 13 | - | TRBV28 | CASSFGGYNEQFF | TGTGCCAGCAGCTTTGGCGGCTACAATGAGCAGTTCTTC
TRBJ2-5 | TRBD1 | 15 | many | TRBV11-3 | CASSLGQGMAETQYF | TGTGCCAGCAGCCTAGGACAGGGGATGGCGGAGACCCAGTACTTC
TRBJ2-2 | - | 15 | - | TRBV27 | CASTLNSLDTGELFF | TGTGCCAGCACCCTAAATAGTTTGGACACCGGGGAGCTGTTTTTT
TRBJ1-1 | TRBD1 | 15 | - | TRBV6-1 | CASTLNGQGGTEAFF | TGTGCCAGCACCCTAAATGGACAGGGAGGCACTGAAGCTTTCTTT